This paragraph covers one T cell receptor (beta chain) sequence. The antigen is undetermined. Germline CDR1 reads MDHEN; CDR2 reads SYDVKM. V gave up 5 bases and J gave up 0 bases; unmatched junction bases: 6. There are 16 residues in the CDR3. This record belongs to a study of cytomegalovirus exposure and HLA in healthy donors. The PCR had 60 Vbeta and 13 Jbeta primers. Profiling relied on immunoSEQ multiplex PCR, and the TCRdb table lists in-frame clones only, not all of them. The sample consists of approximately 160,000 clones, roughly 79% of them appearing once. Overall study results and limits: Relative to equally common others, HLA-associated TCR beta chains showed greater clonal expansion in a later analysis.

Sequenced material: PBMCs. The receptor comes from a woman in her thirties or forties in good health and CMV-seropositive. V is TRBV28 and J is TRBJ2-2; 7 positions match TRBD1. The CDR3 loop reads CASSKSGTANTGELFF. The CDR3 DNA is TGTGCCAGCAGTAAATCCGGGACAGCGAACACCGGGGAGCTGTTTTTT.